Listed here are 17 T cell receptor beta chains from one sample, sequenced in a study of neurological immune-mediated disorders. TCRdb independently ran MiXCR on the 5' RACE reads; one entry per CDR3 protein. The profile shows 40,000 to 55,000 distinct CDR3 sequences, 10% of them singletons. The sequencing sample was made of PBMCs. The receptors derive from a middle-aged woman with HTLV-1-associated myelopathy (HAM/TSP).

This clonotype was counted ten times or more. The rearrangement joins TRBV12-3 or TRBV12-4 to TRBJ1-3; the D is unclear. There are 14 residues in the CDR3. With 2 bases removed from V and 0 bases from J, the gap between germline ends came to 5 bases. The CDR3 is CASSLRHSGNTIYF. The CDR3 DNA follows: TGTGCCAGCAGTTTACGGCACTCTGGAAACACCATATATTTT.

This clonotype was picked up many times. The chain links TRBV6-6 to TRBJ1-2, with 7 bases that match TRBD1. This CDR3 has 13 residues. Germline values: CDR1 MNHNY, CDR2 SVGAGI (reference sequence). V was clipped by 5 bases and J by 5 bases; unmatched bases: 5. CDR3 amino acids: CASSQGEWYGYTF. CDR3 nucleotides: TGTGCCAGCAGTCAGGGGGAATGGTATGGCTACACCTTC.

The table lists this clonotype with many counts. The rearrangement links TRBV10-3 to TRBJ2-7; D is unresolved. This CDR3 has 14 amino acids. CDR1 and CDR2 from the germline V gene are ENHRY and SYGVKD. V was pared by 7 bases and J by 0 bases, with 13 bases between. The CDR3, as DNA: TGTGCCATCACAACACAACCGAGCTCCTACGAGCAGTACTTC. Its protein is CAITTQPSSYEQYF.

This clonotype was counted many times. This chain uses TRBV25-1 with TRBJ2-3; D possibly corresponds to TRBD1 (7 bases). The germline V gene encodes CDR1 MGHDK and CDR2 SYGVNS. The length of the CDR3 is 14 residues. Trimming cost V 6 bases and J 3 bases, with 13 bases left between them. CDR3 sequence (DNA): TGTGCCAGCAGAGGACAGGAGGGGACAGATACGCAGTATTTT. This encodes CASRGQEGTDTQYF.

This clonotype showed up many times. The V and J genes are TRBV19 and TRBJ2-2, with D possibly TRBD1 on 5 matching bases. Trimming removed 4 bases from V and 1 base from J, with 7 bases in between. This CDR3 spans 14 amino acids. Germline loops: CDR1 LNHDA, CDR2 SQIVND (reference sequence). CDR3 nucleotides: TGTGCCAGTAGTACAACAGGGAACACCGGGGAGCTGTTTTTT. This sequence encodes CASSTTGNTGELFF.

In this sample, this clonotype turned up many times. Relative to the germline gene, one junction end is altered; a read error may explain this. J is TRBJ1-2 and V is TRBV6-6; no reliable D call. CDR3 length equals 12 residues. CDR1 and CDR2 (germline): MNHNY, SVGAGI (reference sequence). CDR3 in DNA: TGTGACAGCTACCACAGATACTATGTCTACACCTTC. Its protein product is CDSYHRYYVYTF.

This clonotype was detected ten times or more. The CDR3 DNA reads as TGTGCCAGCAGCTTCCTTACCTCGGACGGGAACACTGAAGCTTTCTTT. This codes for CASSFLTSDGNTEAFF. The chain combines TRBV6-2 or TRBV6-3 with TRBJ1-1, with D unresolved. This CDR3 has 16 residues. The germline gives CDR1 MNHEY, CDR2 SVGEGT. Deletions cut 6 bases from V and 1 base from J, with 18 bases between.

This clonotype was picked up many times. The gene calls are TRBV5-6 and TRBJ2-2; 8 nucleotides line up with TRBD2. Losses at the gene ends were 5 bases for V and 1 base for J; bases not matched to a gene: 7. Looked up from germline, CDR1 is SGHDT and CDR2 is YYEEEE. This CDR3 is 16 amino acids long. The CDR3 is CASSLPSGRNTGELFF. The CDR3, as DNA: TGTGCCAGCAGTTTACCCAGCGGGAGGAACACCGGGGAGCTGTTTTTT.

At least ten counts were recorded for this clonotype. V usage is TRBV20-1 and J usage is TRBJ1-2, with D perhaps TRBD1 (6 bases). CDR1 is DFQATT, CDR2 SNEGSKA, per germline (reference sequence). This CDR3 spans 14 amino acids. V dropped 3 bases and J dropped 7 bases, with 18 bases sitting between them. CDR3 loop: CSASSQGLSRGYTF. Here the CDR3 DNA reads TGCAGTGCTAGCTCCCAGGGGCTATCGCGTGGCTACACCTTC.

This clonotype was detected many times. This chain connects TRBV28 to TRBJ2-7, with D maybe TRBD1 (5 bases). The ends were cut back, 5 bases at V and 0 bases at J, with 11 bases in the middle. This CDR3 contains 14 residues. Germline loops: CDR1 MDHEN, CDR2 SYDVKM. As DNA, the CDR3 is TGTGCCAGCAGTAAACAACAGGCCTCCTACGAGCAGTACTTC. Its protein is CASSKQQASYEQYF.

Ten or more counts support this clonotype. The chain uses TRBV12-3 or TRBV12-4 and TRBJ2-4; 7 bases agree with TRBD2. J lost 9 bases, V lost 6 bases, and 11 bases had no gene match. The CDR3 covers 14 residues. CDR3 nucleotides: TGTGCCAGCAGCCTCACAGCGGGGTCCAGCATTCAGTACTTC. Its translation is CASSLTAGSSIQYF.

This clonotype was counted many times. This chain joins TRBV9 and TRBJ2-1; 12 positions match TRBD2. Germline V gene lookup returns CDR1 SGDLS and CDR2 YYNGEE. This CDR3 has 18 amino acids. With 4 bases clipped from V and 0 bases from J, the junction kept 8 bases outside the gene matches. The CDR3 loop reads CASSRGLAGESSYNEQFF. CDR3 coding DNA: TGTGCCAGCAGCCGGGGACTAGCGGGTGAGAGCTCCTACAATGAGCAGTTCTTC.

This clonotype was counted at least ten times. The chain carries TRBV20-1 and TRBJ2-1; D might be TRBD2 (6 bases). With 3 bases removed from V and 1 base from J, the gap between germline ends came to 7 bases. Germline-derived CDR1 and CDR2 are DFQATT and SNEGSKA (reference sequence). The CDR3 covers 13 residues. The CDR3 DNA reads TGCAGTGCTAGCCGGGGGTCCTACAATGAGCAGTTCTTC. As protein: CSASRGSYNEQFF.

With regard to this clonotype: A read error is possible here, since a much larger clone lies one base away. The CDR3 loop reads CASSPSVGVAQYF. The CDR3 DNA sequence: TGTGCCAGCAGCCCCTCGGTAGGGGTCGCGCAGTACTTC. The chain employs TRBV7-9 and TRBJ2-7; D may be TRBD1 (5 bases). V was shortened by 5 bases and J by 9 bases, with 17 bases between the two germline ends. The CDR3 contains 13 residues. The germline CDR1 and CDR2 sequences are SEHNR and FQNEAQ (reference sequence).

Concerning this clonotype itself: Germline is not matched at one junction end, which may reflect a read error. The chain carries TRBV9 and TRBJ2-7; 7 bases are shared with TRBD2. Germline V gene sequence: CDR1 SGDLS, CDR2 YYNGEE. The CDR3 runs to 15 residues. The CDR3 is CVSSSKAGSSYEQYF. The CDR3 coding sequence is TGTGTCAGCAGCTCCAAAGCGGGGAGCTCCTACGAGCAGTACTTC.

Ten or more counts support this clonotype. The J gene is TRBJ2-7, the V gene TRBV7-2, with 9 bases matching TRBD2. CDR1 and CDR2 (germline): SGHTA, FQGNSA. The CDR3 spans 15 residues. The trim removed 2 bases at V and 6 bases at J, leaving 8 bases unmatched. The DNA for the CDR3 is TGTGCCAGCAGCTTATGGGGCGGGAGGGCCGGCGAGCAGTACTTC. Its translation: CASSLWGGRAGEQYF.

This clonotype was recorded at least ten times. The chain recombines TRBV21-1 with TRBJ2-7; the table's D call, TRBD1, was not checked against the DNA. TRBV21-1 corresponds to a pseudogene. The CDR3 runs 15 residues. CDR3 region: CASSFQPGTAYEQYF. In DNA, the CDR3 is TGTGCCAGCAGCTTCCAGCCCGGGACAGCCTACGAGCAGTACTTC.